The clone carrying this T cell receptor delta chain has just a few counts. The same CDR3 arises from other DNA sequences in this sample as well. TCRdb processed the multiplex PCR reads again with the CATT caller. In the table there are tens of thousands of delta-chain clones, around 1.4% of which are singletons. Gammadelta T cells were flow-sorted from PBMC into Vgamma9/Vdelta2+ and Vdelta2-negative populations for bulk analysis. There are 26 residues in the CDR3. The V gene's germline CDR1 is TSWWSYY and CDR2 QGS. Losses at the gene ends were 0 bases for V and 0 bases for J; bases not matched to a gene: 31. This sample is part of a study of γδ T cells in repeated Plasmodium falciparum infection.

The TCR sequence derives from a pool of human donors (malaria-infected and uninfected, not separated). Input material: gamma-delta T cells from blood. The V and J genes are TRDV1 and TRDJ1; 10 positions agree with TRDD3. CDR3 protein: CALGELVFFHYRLLWGIPSYTDKLIF. CDR3 in DNA: TGTGCTCTTGGGGAACTAGTCTTCTTCCACTACCGTCTTTTGTGGGGGATACCTAGCTACACCGATAAACTCATCTTT.